The present T cell receptor (beta chain) was sequenced within a study of blood T cells in healthy people across ages. General observations from the study: The study regarded diversity estimates from one million T cells as underestimates. Compared with aged donors, long-lived donors showed fewer expanded clones, suggesting selection. While age rose, TCR beta diversity per million T cells dropped in a roughly linear way.

Regarding this clonotype: What it binds is not known. At one end, the junction sequence differs from germline, possibly due to a read error.

Alongside a J-beta primer mix, a sample-barcoded 5' primer served in a second PCR lasting roughly 7 to 11 cycles. Every single cDNA molecule received a tag from a template-switch adaptor with 12 random nucleotides. A single record per CDR3 protein comes from TCRdb applying MiXCR to the 5' RACE reads. This sample has approximately 1.5 million distinct CDR3 sequences, with 40% to 45% found just once. This CDR3 has 17 amino acids. Per germline, CDR1 KGHSH and CDR2 LQKENI. This clonotype was sampled from a woman between 18 and 30 years old in good health. Specimen: blood. The chain links TRBV18 to TRBJ2-3; no reliable D call. CDR3 bases: TGTGCCAGCTCACCACGAGCGATGACCGGCGACACAGAGACGCAGTATTTT. Residues: CASSPRAMTGDTETQYF. Filled out from reference TRBV18 and TRBJ2-3, the complete variable domain reads NAGVMQNPRHLVRRRGQEARLRCSPMKGHSHVYWYRQLPEEGLKFMVYLQKENIIDESGMPKERFSAEFPKEGPSILRIQQVVRGDSAAYFCASSPRAMTGDTETQYFGPGTRLTVL.